This section outlines one TCR beta chain sequence together with its context. What it binds is unknown. This entry belongs to a study of cytomegalovirus exposure and HLA in healthy donors. Overall study findings and caveats: Several top significant clusters appeared, in a later analysis, to be linked to common viral pathogens. Reportedly, diagnosis of cytomegalovirus status by the classifier showed high specificity and sensitivity. With later analysis, a missense DCLRE1C variant became linked to TCR beta V- and J-gene trimming. Rare TCR sequences dominated, though some public TCRs recurred in many donors.

In germline, CDR1 is MNHNS, CDR2 SASEGT. This CDR3 contains 19 residues. The ends were cut back, 3 bases at V and 2 bases at J, with 25 bases in the middle. The PCR had 60 Vbeta and 13 Jbeta primers. Some clones are missing from TCRdb's copy, which holds only in-frame ones; the method was immunoSEQ multiplex PCR. Altogether about 180,000 clones are present, around 82% being singletons, with the ten largest covering approximately 2.5%. The sequence was obtained from a man aged 55 to 70 in good health and CMV-seronegative. This sequence joins TRBV6-1 and TRBJ2-5, with a tentative D call TRBD2 (5 bases). Sequencing was performed on PBMCs. The CDR3 DNA is TGTGCCAGCAGTGAGATGGACTTTCGTAGCGTACGAATACAAGAGACCCAGTACTTC. Encoded protein: CASSEMDFRSVRIQETQYF.